These T cell receptor beta chains were read from a single sample in a study of blood T cell repertoires in COVID-19. Only in-frame clones appear in the TCRdb table, and some are missing; sequencing was by immunoSEQ multiplex PCR. Seen here are 220,000 or so clones, around 80% observed once, and the top ten hold approximately 5.1%. Specimen: peripheral blood. Receptors were obtained from a woman aged 55-75 years who had recovered from COVID-19. Both conserved end residues are part of each CDR3. The order of the fields is J gene, V gene, CDR3 protein.

TRBJ1-1 TRBV12-3/TRBV12-4 CASSPQGRGEAFF
TRBJ2-2 TRBV14 CASSPRQNTGELFF
TRBJ1-3 TRBV21-1 CASSKGDDSGNTIYF
TRBJ1-1 TRBV7-3 CASSMGQENTEAFF
TRBJ2-3 TRBV6-5 CASSLIGVADTQYF
TRBJ1-2 TRBV19 CASSRQGSSGYTF
TRBJ1-5 TRBV4-1 CASSQGQGGGRGQPQHF
TRBJ2-1 TRBV9 CASSVVGQGRGEQFF
TRBJ1-5 TRBV19 CASSIVSGNQPQHF
TRBJ1-2 TRBV2 CASSPGQTNYGYTF
TRBJ2-1 TRBV11-2 CASSTEPGLAGIEQFF
TRBJ2-6 TRBV15 CATSRGGGSGANVLTF
TRBJ2-3 TRBV5-1 CASSSDSGVLDTQYF
TRBJ1-2 TRBV5-6 CASSLVSREGGYTF
TRBJ2-7 TRBV2 CASRQGFYEQYF
TRBJ2-1 TRBV7-3 CASSQGLAGKQFF
TRBJ2-7 TRBV30 CAQSGWDSYEQYF
TRBJ1-3 TRBV7-2 CASSFVTGAWGNTIYF
TRBJ2-2 TRBV5-1 CASSLERVSNTGELFF
TRBJ1-6 TRBV2 CASSLRQSYNSPLHF
TRBJ2-7 TRBV5-1 CASSVDIRGYEQYF
TRBJ1-2 TRBV14 CASSPNRQGKWANGYTF
TRBJ1-2 TRBV18 CASSPQGEGYGYTF
TRBJ2-7 TRBV2 CARGRQGAISSYEQYF
TRBJ2-7 TRBV3-1/TRBV3-2 CASSQDRGYEQYF
TRBJ2-3 TRBV7-8 CASSRGGPRGRTDTQYF
TRBJ2-5 TRBV3-1/TRBV3-2 CASSQDPGLAGGKETQYF
TRBJ1-2 TRBV5-1 CASSLIPGANYGYTF
TRBJ2-7 TRBV23-1 CASILTPSTRQYF
TRBJ1-1 TRBV12-3/TRBV12-4 CASSSNTEAFF
TRBJ2-1 TRBV7-3 CASSVTSGYNEQFF
TRBJ2-3 TRBV3-1/TRBV3-2 CASSRIAGGLSDTQYF
TRBJ1-1 TRBV5-1 CASSLGTGGLAFF
TRBJ1-5 TRBV19 CASSRQGNQPQHF
TRBJ2-3 TRBV4-1 CASSQEGTAISTDTQYF
TRBJ1-2 TRBV5-4 CASSLAGVSAGGYTF
TRBJ2-7 TRBV30 CAWSVQGVNEQYF
TRBJ1-5 TRBV4-1 CASSPRAGNQPQHF
TRBJ2-7 TRBV3-1/TRBV3-2 CASSRVVVGTVNEQYF
TRBJ1-2 TRBV18 CASSPTTYGYTF
TRBJ2-3 TRBV7-3 CASSGPLVDTQYF
TRBJ2-1 TRBV7-8 CASSFGAGGAAIYNEQFF
TRBJ1-2 TRBV28 CASSFLESATYGYTF
TRBJ1-5 TRBV6-5 CASPPRVLGNQPQHF
TRBJ2-3 TRBV7-3 CASAPGLGVDTQYF
TRBJ2-3 TRBV5-1 CASSFDRGVVDTQYF
TRBJ2-4 TRBV5-6 CASSSAGQGDQNIQYF